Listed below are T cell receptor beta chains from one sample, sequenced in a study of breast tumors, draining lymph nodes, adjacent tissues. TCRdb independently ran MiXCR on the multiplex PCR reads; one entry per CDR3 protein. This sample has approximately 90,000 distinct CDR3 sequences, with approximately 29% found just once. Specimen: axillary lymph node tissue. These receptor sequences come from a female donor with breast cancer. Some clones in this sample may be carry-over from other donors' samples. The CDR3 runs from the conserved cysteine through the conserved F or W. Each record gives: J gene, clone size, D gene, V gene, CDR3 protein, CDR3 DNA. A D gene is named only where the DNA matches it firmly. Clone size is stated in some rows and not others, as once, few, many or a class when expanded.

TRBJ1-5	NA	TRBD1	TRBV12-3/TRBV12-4	CASSNGQGSGTQHF	TGTGCCAGCAGTAACGGACAGGGGAGTGGGACCCAGCATTTT
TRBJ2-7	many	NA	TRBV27	CASRAIISARSYEQYF	TGTGCCAGCAGGGCGATCATAAGCGCTCGCTCCTACGAGCAGTACTTC
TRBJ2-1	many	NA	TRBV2	CASTLGTPPYEQFF	TGTGCCAGCACCTTGGGGACCCCGCCATATGAGCAGTTCTTC
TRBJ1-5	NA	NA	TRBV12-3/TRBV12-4	CASRTRNQPQRF	TGTGCTAGCAGAACCAGGAATCAGCCCCAGCGTTTT
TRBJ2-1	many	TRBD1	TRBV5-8	CASSPGQGPRDEQFF	TGTGCCAGCAGCCCAGGACAGGGGCCAAGGGATGAGCAGTTCTTC
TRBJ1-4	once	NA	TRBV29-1	CSVRPADGGYTFGSGEKLFF	NA
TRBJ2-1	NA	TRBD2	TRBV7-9	CASSSPLAGDNERFF	TGTGCCAGCAGCTCTCCCTTAGCGGGGGACAATGAGCGGTTCTTC
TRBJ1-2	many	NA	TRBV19	CASSIRVRYGYTF	TGTGCCAGTAGTATTAGGGTTCGCTATGGCTACACCTTC
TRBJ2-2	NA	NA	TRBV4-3	CASSQIAGTTAGELFF	TGCGCCAGCAGCCAGATCGCCGGGACAACCGCCGGGGAGCTGTTTTTT
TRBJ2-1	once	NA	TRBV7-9	CASSSPAAAGDQFF	TGTGCCAGCAGCTCCCCAGCGGCGGCTGGTGACCAGTTCTTC
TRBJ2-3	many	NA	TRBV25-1	CASSGTADTQYF	TGTGCCAGCAGTGGCACAGCAGATACGCAGTATTTT
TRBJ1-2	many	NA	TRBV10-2	CASSEARYYGYTF	TGCGCCAGCAGTGAGGCTAGATACTATGGCTACACCTTC
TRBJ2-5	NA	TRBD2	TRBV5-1	CASSFGTSGVGGRDQETQYF	TGCGCCAGCAGCTTCGGGACTAGCGGGGTCGGGGGCCGTGACCAAGAGACCCAGTACTTC
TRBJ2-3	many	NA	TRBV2	CASSPTLTLRQYF	TGTGCCAGCAGTCCGACCCTCACGTTAAGACAGTATTTT
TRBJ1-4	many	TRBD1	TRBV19	CASSIRGQGSGTNEKLFF	TGTGCCAGTAGTATCCGAGGACAGGGGAGTGGAACTAATGAAAAACTGTTTTTT
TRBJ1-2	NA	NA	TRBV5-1	CASTSDRTNYGYTF	TGCGCCAGTACCAGTGACAGAACTAACTATGGCTACACCTTC
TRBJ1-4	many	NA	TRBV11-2	CASSSNRNEKLFF	TGTGCCAGCAGTTCCAACAGGAATGAAAAACTGTTTTTT
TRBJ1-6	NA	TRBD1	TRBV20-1	CSARPGTGSNSPLHF	TGCAGTGCTAGACCCGGGACAGGGTCCAATTCACCCCTCCACTTT
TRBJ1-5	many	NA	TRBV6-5	CASSHSGQRNQPQHF	TGTGCCAGCAGTCACTCCGGGCAGCGCAATCAGCCCCAGCATTTT
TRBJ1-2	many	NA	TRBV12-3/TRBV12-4	CASSRLLGTGYTF	TGTGCCAGCAGTCGTCTACTCGGTACCGGCTACACCTTC
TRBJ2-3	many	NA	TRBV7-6	CASSLAPQGTDTQYF	TGTGCCAGCAGCTTAGCCCCGCAAGGAACAGATACGCAGTATTTT
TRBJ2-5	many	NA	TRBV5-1	CASSPGRSRETQYF	TGCGCCAGCAGCCCGGGACGGTCCCGAGAGACCCAGTACTTC
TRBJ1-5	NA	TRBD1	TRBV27	CAGRAGTVYNSNQPQHF	TGTGCCGGCAGGGCCGGGACAGTTTACAATAGCAATCAGCCCCAGCATTTT
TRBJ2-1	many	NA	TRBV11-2	CASSGGIDRGFRNEQFF	TGTGCCAGCAGCGGGGGAATAGACCGGGGCTTTAGGAATGAGCAGTTCTTC
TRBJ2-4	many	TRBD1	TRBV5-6	CASSFNRGQAKNIQYF	TGTGCCAGCAGCTTTAACAGGGGTCAGGCCAAAAACATTCAGTACTTC
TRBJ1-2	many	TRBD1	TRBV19	CASRSSGQGILGAGYTF	TGTGCCAGTAGATCTTCCGGACAGGGTATTTTAGGCGCTGGCTACACCTTC
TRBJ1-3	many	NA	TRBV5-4	CASSFGGSGSGSGNTIYF	TGTGCCAGCAGCTTCGGTGGGTCCGGTAGCGGCTCTGGAAACACCATATATTTT
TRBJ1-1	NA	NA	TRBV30	CAWSVNTEAFF	TGTGCCTGGAGTGTAAACACTGAAGCTTTCTTT
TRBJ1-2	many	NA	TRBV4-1	CASSWNRVNYGYTF	TGCGCCAGCAGCTGGAACAGGGTTAACTATGGCTACACCTTC
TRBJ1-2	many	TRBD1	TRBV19	CASRLDRADGYTF	TGTGCCAGTCGTCTGGACAGGGCTGATGGCTACACCTTC
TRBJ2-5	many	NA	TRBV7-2	CASSLGAGAGTQYF	TGTGCCAGCAGCTTAGGTGCAGGGGCGGGGACCCAGTACTTC
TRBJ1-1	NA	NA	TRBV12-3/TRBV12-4	CASSPTGAGNTEAFF	TGTGCCAGCAGCCCAACCGGGGCAGGGAACACTGAAGCTTTCTTT
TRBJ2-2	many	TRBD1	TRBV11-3	CASSFGQGRDYWGDTGELFF	TGTGCCAGCAGCTTTGGACAGGGGCGAGATTATTGGGGAGACACCGGGGAGCTGTTTTTT
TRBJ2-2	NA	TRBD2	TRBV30	CAWRGLGRTGELFF	TGTGCCTGGAGGGGACTAGGAAGGACCGGGGAGCTGTTTTTT
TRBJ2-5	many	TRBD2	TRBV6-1	CASSEVPAGRETQYF	TGTGCCAGCAGTGAAGTACCAGCGGGGAGGGAGACCCAGTACTTC
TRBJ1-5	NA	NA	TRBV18	CASSPPSRHQHF	TGTGCCAGCTCACCACCGAGTAGACACCAGCATTTT
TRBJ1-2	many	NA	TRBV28	CASSLPGVNYGYTF	TGTGCCAGCAGTTTACCGGGAGTCAACTATGGCTACACCTTC
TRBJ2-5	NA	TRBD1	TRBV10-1	CARQTGGQETQYF	TGCGCCAGACAGACAGGGGGCCAAGAGACCCAGTACTTC
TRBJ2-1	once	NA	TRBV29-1	CSARSEPRPDWQFF	TGCAGCGCCCGTAGTGAACCACGGCCAGATTGGCAGTTCTTC
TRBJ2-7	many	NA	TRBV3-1	CASRNTGSNYEQYF	TGTGCCAGCAGAAATACCGGGAGTAACTACGAGCAGTACTTC
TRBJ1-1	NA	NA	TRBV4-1	CASSLQLLNTEAFF	TGCGCCAGCAGCCTTCAGCTCCTGAACACTGAAGCTTTCTTT
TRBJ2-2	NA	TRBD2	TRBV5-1	CASSSGTRTGELFF	TGCGCCAGCAGCTCCGGGACTAGAACCGGGGAGCTGTTTTTT
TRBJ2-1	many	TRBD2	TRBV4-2	CASSQQLAGGEVNEQFF	TGTGCCAGCAGCCAACAGCTAGCGGGAGGGGAAGTGAATGAGCAGTTCTTC
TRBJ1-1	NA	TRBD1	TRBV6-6	CASTTGWWGQGGGSTEAFF	TGTGCCAGCACCACCGGCTGGTGGGGGCAGGGGGGTGGGAGCACTGAAGCTTTCTTT
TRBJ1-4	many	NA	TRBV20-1	CSATAPRGEKLFF	TGCAGTGCTACTGCCCCGCGTGGCGAAAAACTGTTTTTT
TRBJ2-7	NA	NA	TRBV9	CASPEDFLYCEQSF	TGTGCCAGCCCGGAGGACTTTTTATATTGCGAGCAGTCCTTC
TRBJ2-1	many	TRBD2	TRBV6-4	CASSEGLAKFF	TGTGCCAGCAGTGAGGGACTAGCGAAGTTCTTC
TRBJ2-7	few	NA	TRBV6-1	CASSPGDTLIYEQYF	TGTGCCAGCAGCCCAGGGGACACCTTAATCTACGAGCAGTACTTC
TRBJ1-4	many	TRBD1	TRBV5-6	CASSMGQRNEKLFF	TGTGCCAGCAGCATGGGACAGAGGAATGAAAAACTGTTTTTT
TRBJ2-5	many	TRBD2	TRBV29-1	CSVDVAGEETQYF	TGCAGCGTTGATGTGGCGGGAGAAGAGACCCAGTACTTC
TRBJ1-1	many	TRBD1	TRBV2	CASRDDRDEAFF	TGTGCCAGCAGGGACGACAGGGATGAAGCTTTCTTT
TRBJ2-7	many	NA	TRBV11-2	CASSSILGVEQYF	TGTGCCAGCAGCTCGATCCTGGGGGTCGAGCAGTACTTC
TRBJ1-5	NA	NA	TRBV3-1	CASSQVGNSNQPQHF	TGTGCCAGCAGCCAAGTGGGTAATAGCAATCAGCCCCAGCATTTT
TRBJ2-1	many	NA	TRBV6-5	CASSYAGQLSSYNEQFF	TGTGCCAGCAGTTACGCAGGTCAACTGAGCTCCTACAATGAGCAGTTCTTC